This T cell receptor beta chain was sequenced during a study of molecular identifiers for immune sequencing clone quantification. About the research overall: Split five ways in replicates, RNA from about 20,000 or 100,000 naive CD8 cells had four portions sequenced.

With RNA at 10%, 30% or 50%, naive CD8 libraries came from around 18,000 to 910,000 sorted cells. Researchers sorted naive CD8 T cells as cells that were CD8+CD4-CCR7+CD45RA+. Study-wide findings and caveats: Spiked Jurkat TCR RNA equivalent to one cell reportedly surfaced among approximately 990,000 naive cells.

Germline loops: CDR1 SEHNR, CDR2 FQNEAQ (reference sequence). The CDR3 contains 14 residues. Trimming took off 4 bases at V and 2 bases at J, with 11 bases between the two ends. TCRdb fed the PCR reads into MiXCR, producing one record per CDR3 protein. The data show around 460,000 distinct CDR3 sequences, with 20% to 25% seen just once and around 0.84% held by the top ten. In this sample, this clonotype turned up many times. What it binds is unknown. This chain joins TRBV7-9 and TRBJ2-5; weak D call: TRBD2 (5 bases). Sequenced input: naive CD8+ T cells from blood, with Jurkat cell RNA spiked in. Subset defined: FACS-sorted CD8+CD4-CCR7+CD45RA+ naive T cells. This sequence originates from a human donor in good health. Some libraries in this study had Jurkat cell RNA spiked in. The CDR3 DNA reads TGTGCCAGCAGCTCTGGGGAGAAACAAGAGACCCAGTACTTC. It translates to CASSSGEKQETQYF.